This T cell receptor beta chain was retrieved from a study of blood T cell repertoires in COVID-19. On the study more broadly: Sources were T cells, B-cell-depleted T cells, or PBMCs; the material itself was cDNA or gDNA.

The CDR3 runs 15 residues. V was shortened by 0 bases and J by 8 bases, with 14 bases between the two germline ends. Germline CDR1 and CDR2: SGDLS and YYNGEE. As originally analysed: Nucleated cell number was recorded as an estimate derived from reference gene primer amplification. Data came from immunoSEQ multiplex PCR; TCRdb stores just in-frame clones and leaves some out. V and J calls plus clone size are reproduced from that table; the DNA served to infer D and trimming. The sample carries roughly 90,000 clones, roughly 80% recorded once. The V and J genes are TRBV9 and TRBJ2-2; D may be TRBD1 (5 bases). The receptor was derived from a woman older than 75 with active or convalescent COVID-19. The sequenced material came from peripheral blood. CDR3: CASSVAPSGQGELFF. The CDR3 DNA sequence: TGTGCCAGCAGCGTAGCTCCCTCCGGACAAGGGGAGCTGTTTTTT.